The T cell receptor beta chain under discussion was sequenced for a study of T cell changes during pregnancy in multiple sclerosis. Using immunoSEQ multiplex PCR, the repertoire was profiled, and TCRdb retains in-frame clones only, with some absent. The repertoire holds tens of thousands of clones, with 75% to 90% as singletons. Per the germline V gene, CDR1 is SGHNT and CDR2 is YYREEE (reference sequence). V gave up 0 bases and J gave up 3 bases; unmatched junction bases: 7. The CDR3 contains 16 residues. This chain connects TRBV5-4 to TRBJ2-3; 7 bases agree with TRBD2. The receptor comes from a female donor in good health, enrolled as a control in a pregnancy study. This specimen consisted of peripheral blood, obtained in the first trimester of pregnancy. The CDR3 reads CASSLVLGGFTDTQYF. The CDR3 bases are TGTGCCAGCAGCTTGGTCCTCGGGGGGTTTACAGATACGCAGTATTTT.